What follows are 9 T cell receptor beta chains derived from one specimen sequenced in a study of tumor-infiltrating lymphocytes in localized non-small cell lung cancer. Sequencing was performed with immunoSEQ multiplex PCR; in TCRdb, only in-frame clones are kept and a portion is missing. The table lists roughly 7,400 clones, about 79% of them singletons. The source material was uninvolved lung tissue not adjacent to the tumor. These receptors all stem from a human donor with non-small cell lung cancer.

This chain joins TRBV5-6 and TRBJ1-2; D is uncertain. From germline, CDR1 is SGHDT and CDR2 YYEEEE. This CDR3 spans 14 amino acids. V was cut by 4 bases and J by 5 bases, with 15 bases left in between. CDR3: CASSRSGPLYGYTF. Here the CDR3 DNA reads TGTGCCAGCAGCAGATCGGGTCCCCTGTATGGCTACACCTTC.

V and J are TRBV29-1 and TRBJ2-7, with 12 bases aligning to TRBD2. The CDR3 loop spans 17 amino acids. Germline lookup yields CDR1 SQVTM and CDR2 ANQGSEA. Trimming removed 1 base from V and 0 bases from J; junction bases left unmatched: 7. In nucleotides, the CDR3 is TGCAGCGTTGAAGCGACTAGCGGGAGACTTAGCTCCTACGAGCAGTACTTC. Translated, it gives CSVEATSGRLSSYEQYF.

The chain carries TRBV15 and TRBJ1-4, with D hard to call. V gave up 8 bases and J gave up 8 bases, with 18 bases separating them. Per the germline V gene, CDR1 is LNHNV and CDR2 is YYDKDF (reference sequence). This CDR3 comprises 14 residues. The DNA of the CDR3 is TGTGCCACCGGACCCCGTGGAACTTGGGAAAAACTGTTTTTT. Protein sequence: CATGPRGTWEKLFF.

This clone appeared once. The gene calls are TRBV4-2 and TRBJ2-3, with TRBD2 identical over 14 bases. The CDR3 is made up of 15 amino acids. V lost 4 bases, J lost 4 bases, and 1 base stayed unmatched. Germline CDR1 is LGHNA and CDR2 is YNFKEQ. CDR3 DNA sequence: TGTGCCAGCAGCCCGGGACTAGCGGGAGCAGATACGCAGTATTTT. It yields the protein CASSPGLAGADTQYF.

The chain combines TRBV9 with TRBJ2-5, with TRBD1 matching over 8 bases. V lost 3 bases, J lost 4 bases, and 5 bases stayed unmatched. Germline-derived CDR1 and CDR2 are SGDLS and YYNGEE. This CDR3 is 14 amino acids long. The CDR3 region has the DNA TGTGCCAGCAGCGCAGAGGACAGGGTAGAGACCCAGTACTTC. Translation gives CASSAEDRVETQYF. The whole variable domain, filled in from reference TRBV9 and TRBJ2-5, reads DSGVTQTPKHLITATGQRVTLRCSPRSGDLSVYWYQQSLDQGLQFLIQYYNGEERAKGNILERFSAQQFPDLHSELNLSSLELGDSALYFCASSAEDRVETQYFGPGTRLLVL.

V and J are TRBV4-3 and TRBJ2-5, with 9 bases matching TRBD2. Trimming cost V 3 bases and J 4 bases; bases outside gene matches: 3. Germline lookup yields CDR1 LGHNA and CDR2 YSLEER. This CDR3 is built from 14 residues. The CDR3: CASSQSGRIETQYF. The DNA for the CDR3 is TGCGCCAGCAGCCAGAGCGGGAGGATAGAGACCCAGTACTTC.

This chain connects TRBV2 to TRBJ2-3; 11 nucleotides line up with TRBD2. The CDR3 is 12 amino acids. Per germline, CDR1 SNHLY and CDR2 FYNNEI. V shed 4 bases and J 15 bases; nucleotides not matched to a gene: 6. The CDR3 reads CASSVLAGGFYF. The CDR3 DNA reads TGTGCCAGCAGTGTTCTAGCGGGAGGCTTCTATTTT.

This clone is medium-sized in the sample. The chain links TRBV30 to TRBJ1-1; 7 nucleotides line up with TRBD1. Germline CDR1 and CDR2: GTSNPN and SVGIG (reference sequence). There are 15 residues in the CDR3. Germline trimming cut 3 bases from V and 5 bases from J; bases unmatched to any gene: 12. This CDR3 is CAWSLEGARRTEAFF. The CDR3 region has the DNA TGTGCCTGGAGCCTCGAGGGGGCCAGACGGACTGAAGCTTTCTTT. Using reference TRBV30 and TRBJ1-1 for the parts outside the CDR3, the full variable domain is SQTIHQWPATLVQPVGSPLSLECTVEGTSNPNLYWYRQAAGRGLQLLFYSVGIGQISSEVPQNLSASRPQDRQFILSSKKLLLSDSGFYLCAWSLEGARRTEAFFGQGTRLTVV.

The chain employs TRBV10-1 and TRBJ1-2; D is ambiguous. This CDR3 region has 13 residues. Trimming removed 0 bases from V and 7 bases from J, with 9 bases in between. Germline CDR1 is WNHNN and CDR2 is SYGVQD (reference sequence). The CDR3 DNA is TGCGCCAGCAGTGAGTCAGGGAGTCGTGGCTACACCTTC. Protein product: CASSESGSRGYTF.